The T cell receptor beta chain under discussion was sequenced for a study of read filtering for tumor transcriptome and immune sequencing. This library used roughly 0.4 ug RNA and molecular barcoded adaptors spanning alpha/delta and beta/gamma chains. TCRdb independently ran MiXCR on the reads; one entry per CDR3 protein. The sample has fewer than 150,000 distinct CDR3 sequences; under 15% are singletons. Trimming shortened V by 9 bases and J by 4 bases, and 4 bases separated the two germline ends. CDR1 and CDR2 (germline): MNHNY, SVGAGI (reference sequence). CDR3 length equals 10 residues. About this clonotype itself: This may come from a read error, since a much larger clone is one base off.

The chain employs TRBV6-6 and TRBJ1-5; the D is unclear. This receptor was identified in a donor at least 40 years old with multiple myeloma. Sequenced material: a population of CD138-negative cells sorted from bone marrow. In DNA, the CDR3 is TGTGCCAGAAATAATCAGCCCCAGCATTTT. Translation: CARNNQPQHF.